The present TCR beta chain was sequenced within a study of T cell responses to AZD1222 COVID-19 vaccine (dated by TCRdb to about 2021). The study in broad terms: TCR sequencing was performed for approximately 240 trial participants, of whom roughly 200 were given two doses of AZD1222 and around 26 were given two doses of MenACWY control vaccine. Trial participants were enrolled by age into 18-55, 56-69 and 70-plus year subgroups, with about 150, 28 and 57 TCR-sequenced participants respectively. General findings and caveats noted by the study authors: After two AZD1222 doses, both the breadth and the depth of spike-specific TCRs were significantly higher than at day 0 and than in MenACWY recipients. In the small 56-69-year group, the increase in depth fell short of significance, most likely because of low power. Reportedly, close to half of the unique spike-specific TCRs recognized epitopes lying outside the regions that are mutated in the B.1.351 and B.1.1.7 variants. The vaccine-associated CD4 TCRs covered the entire spike protein, and the dominant responses fell in regions 160-218 and 743-854. Because no samples from the day 14 peak response were available, repertoires could be characterized only after the peak T cell response. Participants were mostly white British, with more females than males. The authors suggested clonal diversity may have been underestimated. Conclusions about previously exposed vaccinees are limited, since just 6 or 7 AZD1222 recipients were seropositive for SARS-CoV-2 at baseline.

In regard to this clone: Its antigen is not yet known. There are no base qualities to consult, and no much larger clone falls within one base.

The time point label, as the study defines it: baseline before first vaccination. The sample's treatment or condition label is to be understood as: meningococcal conjugate vaccine given as trial control. Vaccinee samples came from UK trials COV001 and COV002, including a single-blind randomized controlled phase 2/3 trial of AZD1222 (ChAdOx1 nCoV-19) in healthy adults. For TCRbeta chain sequencing, PBMC samples from trial participants were taken at day 0 and at day 28 after the second dose. The CDR3 regions of human TCRbeta chains were analyzed by immunosequencing. The original pipeline was this. TCRs in the repertoires were compared against a reference library of SARS-CoV-2-specific TCRs that had been generated with the MIRA antigen-specificity platform. Breadth meant the fraction of unique TCRs that were SARS-CoV-2-associated, whereas depth meant the fraction of total T cells that were SARS-CoV-2-associated. Using the MIRA data, each spike-specific TCR was assigned both to the spike region to which the TCR was reactive and to a CD4 or CD8 class. Log10-transformed breadth and depth values were compared by one-way ANOVA with Sidak's multiple comparisons tests. TCRdb carries this immuneACCESS record with in-frame sequences only. Its versions omit some clonotypes, under half of them owing to an unresolved V gene in the studies checked, with the rest unexplained. The V and J calls and clone size are taken from that table; D and trimming were inferred from the DNA. The sample yields about 140,000 clones; 80% to 95% were counted once. Around 1% of the sample lies in the top ten.

Based on the germline V gene, the CDR1 and CDR2 sequences are SGHNT and YENEEA. V drops 2 bases and J drops 1 base, leaving 5 bases in between. Counted from cysteine to phenylalanine, this CDR3 has 13 amino acids. The kept DNA is CDR3 alone, 39 bases in frame from the first base. The TCR sequence derives from an adult in good health. The chain was built from TRBV11-3 and TRBJ1-1, with no confidently assigned D gene. The sample in question was peripheral blood, obtained on day 0 of MenACWY control vaccination. In nucleotides, the sequence is TGTGCCAGCAGCTTACGGCAGAACACTGAAGCTTTCTTT. The translation is CASSLRQNTEAFF. Joined to the reference TRBV11-3 and TRBJ1-1 proteins, this CDR3 gives the full variable domain: EAGVVQSPRYKIIEKKQPVAFWCNPISGHNTLYWYLQNLGQGPELLIRYENEEAVDDSQLPKDRFSAERLKGVDSTLKIQPAELGDSAVYLCASSLRQNTEAFFGQGTRLTVV.